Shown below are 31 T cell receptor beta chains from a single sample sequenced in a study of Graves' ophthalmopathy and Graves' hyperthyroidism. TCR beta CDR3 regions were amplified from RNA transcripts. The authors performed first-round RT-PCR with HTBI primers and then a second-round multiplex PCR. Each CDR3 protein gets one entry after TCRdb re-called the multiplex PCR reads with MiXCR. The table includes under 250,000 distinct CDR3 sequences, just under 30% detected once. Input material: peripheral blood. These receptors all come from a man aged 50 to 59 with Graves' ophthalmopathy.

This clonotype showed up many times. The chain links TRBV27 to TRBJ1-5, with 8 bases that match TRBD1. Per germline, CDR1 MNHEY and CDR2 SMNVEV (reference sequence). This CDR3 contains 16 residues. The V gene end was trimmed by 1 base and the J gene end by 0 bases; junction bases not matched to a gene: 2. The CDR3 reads CASSLLGTGSNQPQHF. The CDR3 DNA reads TGTGCCAGCAGTTTATTGGGGACAGGTAGCAATCAGCCCCAGCATTTT.

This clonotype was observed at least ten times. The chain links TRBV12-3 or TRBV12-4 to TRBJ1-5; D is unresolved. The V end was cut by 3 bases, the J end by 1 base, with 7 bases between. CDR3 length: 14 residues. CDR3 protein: CASSFIGSNQPQHF. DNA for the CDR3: TGTGCCAGCAGTTTTATAGGGAGCAATCAGCCCCAGCATTTT.

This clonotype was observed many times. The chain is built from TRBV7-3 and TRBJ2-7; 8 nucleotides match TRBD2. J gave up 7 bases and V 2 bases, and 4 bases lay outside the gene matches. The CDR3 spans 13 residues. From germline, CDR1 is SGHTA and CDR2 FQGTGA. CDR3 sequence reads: CASSLPPGGEQYF. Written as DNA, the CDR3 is TGTGCCAGCAGCTTACCGCCGGGAGGGGAGCAGTACTTC.

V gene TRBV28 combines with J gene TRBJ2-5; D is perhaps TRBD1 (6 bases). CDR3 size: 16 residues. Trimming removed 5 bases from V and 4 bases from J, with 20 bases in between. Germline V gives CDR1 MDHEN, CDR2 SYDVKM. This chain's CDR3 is CASSTIVGGGRETQYF. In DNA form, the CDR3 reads TGTGCCAGCAGTACGATTGTTGGGGGCGGACGAGAGACCCAGTACTTC.

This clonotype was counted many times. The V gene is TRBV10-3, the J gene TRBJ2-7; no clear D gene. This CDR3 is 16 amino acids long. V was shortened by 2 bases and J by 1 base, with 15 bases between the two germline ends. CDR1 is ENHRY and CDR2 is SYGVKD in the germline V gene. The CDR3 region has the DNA TGTGCCATCAGTGAGGCCAAGTCAAAGCCGTCCTACGAGCAGTACTTC. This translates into CAISEAKSKPSYEQYF.

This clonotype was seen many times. The CDR3 bases are TGCGCCAGCAGCTTGGGCGGGACTACCTCCTACGAGCAGTACTTC. Protein product: CASSLGGTTSYEQYF. The V call is TRBV5-1, the J call TRBJ2-7; 7 bases are a match to TRBD2. Germline CDR1 SGHRS, CDR2 YFSETQ. Unmatched junction bases numbered 3, after V lost 0 bases and J lost 0 bases. This CDR3 region has 15 residues.

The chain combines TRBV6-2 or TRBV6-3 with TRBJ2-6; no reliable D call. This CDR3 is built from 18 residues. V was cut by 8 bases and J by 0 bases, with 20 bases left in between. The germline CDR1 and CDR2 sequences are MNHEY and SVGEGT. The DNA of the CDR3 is TGTGCCAGCGGTCCCCGGGCCATACAAATCTCTGGGGCCAACGTCCTGACTTTC. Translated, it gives CASGPRAIQISGANVLTF.

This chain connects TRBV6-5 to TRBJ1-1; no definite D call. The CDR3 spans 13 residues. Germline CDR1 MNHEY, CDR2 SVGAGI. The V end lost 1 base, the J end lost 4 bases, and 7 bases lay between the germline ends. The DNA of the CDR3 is TGTGCCAGCAGTTACTTAGCGAGCACTGAAGCTTTCTTT. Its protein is CASSYLASTEAFF.

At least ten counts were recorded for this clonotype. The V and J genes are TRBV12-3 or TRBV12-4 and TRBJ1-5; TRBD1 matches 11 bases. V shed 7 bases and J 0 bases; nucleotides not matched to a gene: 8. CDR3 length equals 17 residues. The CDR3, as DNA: TGTGCCAGCACCCTAGGGACAGGGGGTAATAGCAATCAGCCCCAGCATTTT. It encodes CASTLGTGGNSNQPQHF.

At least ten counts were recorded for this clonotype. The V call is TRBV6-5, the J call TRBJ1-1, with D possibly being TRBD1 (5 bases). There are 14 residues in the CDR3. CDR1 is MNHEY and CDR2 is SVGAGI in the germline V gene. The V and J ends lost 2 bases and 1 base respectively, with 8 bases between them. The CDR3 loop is CASSYRGRNTEAFF. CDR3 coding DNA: TGTGCCAGCAGTTACAGGGGCAGGAACACTGAAGCTTTCTTT.

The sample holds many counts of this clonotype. The CDR3: CASSSRGGGPYEQYF. CDR3 nucleotides: TGTGCCAGCAGCTCCCGGGGAGGGGGACCCTACGAGCAGTACTTC. V and J are TRBV7-2 and TRBJ2-7, with D perhaps matching TRBD2 (7 bases). The CDR3 is 15 amino acids. Per germline, CDR1 SGHTA and CDR2 FQGNSA. Between the trimmed V and J ends, which lost 4 bases and 2 bases, there was a span of 15 bases.

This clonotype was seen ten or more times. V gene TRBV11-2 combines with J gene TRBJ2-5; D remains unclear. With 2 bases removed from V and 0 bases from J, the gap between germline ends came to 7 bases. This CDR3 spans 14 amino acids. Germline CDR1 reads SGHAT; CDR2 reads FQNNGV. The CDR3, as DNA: TGTGCCAGCAGCTTAAATAGACACCAAGAGACCCAGTACTTC. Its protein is CASSLNRHQETQYF.

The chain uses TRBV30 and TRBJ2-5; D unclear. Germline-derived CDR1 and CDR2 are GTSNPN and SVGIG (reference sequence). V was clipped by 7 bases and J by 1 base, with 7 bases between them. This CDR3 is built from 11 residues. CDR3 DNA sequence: TGTGCCTTCTACTCCCAAGAGACCCAGTACTTC. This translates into CAFYSQETQYF.

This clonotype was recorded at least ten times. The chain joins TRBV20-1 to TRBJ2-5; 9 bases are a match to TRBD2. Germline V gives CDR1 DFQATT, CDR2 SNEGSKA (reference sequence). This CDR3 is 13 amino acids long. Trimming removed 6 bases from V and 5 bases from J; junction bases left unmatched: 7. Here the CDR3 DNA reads TGCAGTGCGACCTTAGCGGGAGCGGAGACCCAGTACTTC. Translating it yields CSATLAGAETQYF.

DNA of the CDR3: TGTGCCAGCAGCGCGGGGACTAGCGGAGAGACCCAGTACTTC. It translates to CASSAGTSGETQYF. The rearrangement joins TRBV7-8 to TRBJ2-5, with TRBD2 matching over 11 bases. The CDR3 extends over 14 amino acids. Germline CDR1 and CDR2: SGHVS and FQNEAQ. Germline trimming cut 5 bases from V and 4 bases from J; bases unmatched to any gene: 3.

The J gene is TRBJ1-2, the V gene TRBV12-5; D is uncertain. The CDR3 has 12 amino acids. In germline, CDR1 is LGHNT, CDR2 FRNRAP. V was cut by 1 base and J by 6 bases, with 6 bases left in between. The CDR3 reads CASGLAGNGYTF. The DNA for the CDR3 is TGTGCTAGTGGTTTGGCCGGGAATGGCTACACCTTC.

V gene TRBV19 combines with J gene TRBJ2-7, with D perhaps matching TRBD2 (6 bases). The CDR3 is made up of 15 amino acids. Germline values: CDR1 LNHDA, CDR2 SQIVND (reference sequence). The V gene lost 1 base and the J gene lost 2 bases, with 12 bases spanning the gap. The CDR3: CASSIVPGLAYEQYF. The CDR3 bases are TGTGCCAGTAGTATAGTCCCGGGACTCGCCTACGAGCAGTACTTC.

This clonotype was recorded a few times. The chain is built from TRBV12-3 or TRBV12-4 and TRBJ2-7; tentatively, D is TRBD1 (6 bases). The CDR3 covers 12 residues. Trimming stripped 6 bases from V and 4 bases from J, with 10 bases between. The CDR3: CASRPTGYEQYF. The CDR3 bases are TGTGCCAGCAGGCCGACAGGATACGAGCAGTACTTC.

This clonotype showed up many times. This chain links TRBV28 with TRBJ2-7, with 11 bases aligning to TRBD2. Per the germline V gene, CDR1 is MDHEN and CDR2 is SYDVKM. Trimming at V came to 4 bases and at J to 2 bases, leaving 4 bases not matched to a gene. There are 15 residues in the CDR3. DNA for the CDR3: TGTGCCAGCAGTTCTCTACTAGCGGGAGCCTACGAGCAGTACTTC. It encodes CASSSLLAGAYEQYF.

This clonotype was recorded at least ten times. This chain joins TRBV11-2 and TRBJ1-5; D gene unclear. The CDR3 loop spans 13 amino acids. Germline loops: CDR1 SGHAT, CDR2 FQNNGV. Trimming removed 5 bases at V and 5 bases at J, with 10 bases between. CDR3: CASSTRAHQPQHF. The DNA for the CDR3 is TGTGCCAGCAGCACACGGGCGCATCAGCCCCAGCATTTT.

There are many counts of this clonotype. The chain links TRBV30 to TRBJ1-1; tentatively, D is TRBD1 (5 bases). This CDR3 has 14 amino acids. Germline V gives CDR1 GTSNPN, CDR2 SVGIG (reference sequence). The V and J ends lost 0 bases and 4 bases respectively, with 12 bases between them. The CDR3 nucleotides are TGTGCCTGGAGTGTACTCCCAGGGACCACTGAAGCTTTCTTT. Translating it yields CAWSVLPGTTEAFF.

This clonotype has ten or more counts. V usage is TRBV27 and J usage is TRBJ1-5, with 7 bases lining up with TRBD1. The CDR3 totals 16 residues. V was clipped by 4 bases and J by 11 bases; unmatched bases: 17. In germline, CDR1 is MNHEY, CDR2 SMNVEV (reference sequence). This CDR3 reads CASSSTPRGATVAQHF. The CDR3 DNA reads TGTGCCAGCAGTTCAACCCCCAGGGGGGCCACTGTGGCCCAGCATTTT.

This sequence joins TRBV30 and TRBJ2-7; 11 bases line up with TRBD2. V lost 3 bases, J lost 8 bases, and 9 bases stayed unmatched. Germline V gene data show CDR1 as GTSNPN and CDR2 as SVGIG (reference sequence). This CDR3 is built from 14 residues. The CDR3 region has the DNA TGTGCCTGGAGGGGCCGACTAGCGGGACTAAAGCAGTACTTC. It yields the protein CAWRGRLAGLKQYF.

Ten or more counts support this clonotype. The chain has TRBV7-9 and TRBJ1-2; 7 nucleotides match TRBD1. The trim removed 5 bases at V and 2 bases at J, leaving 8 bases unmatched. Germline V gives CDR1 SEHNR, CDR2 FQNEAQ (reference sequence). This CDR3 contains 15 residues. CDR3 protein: CASSPSGQANYGYTF. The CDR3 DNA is TGTGCCAGCAGCCCTAGCGGACAGGCAAACTATGGCTACACCTTC.

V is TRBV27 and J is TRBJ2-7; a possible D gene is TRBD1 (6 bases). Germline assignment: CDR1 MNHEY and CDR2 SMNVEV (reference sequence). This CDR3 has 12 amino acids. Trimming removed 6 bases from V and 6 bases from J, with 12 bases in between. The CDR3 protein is CASSSDRFEQYF. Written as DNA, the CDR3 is TGTGCCAGCAGCTCGGACAGATTCGAGCAGTACTTC.

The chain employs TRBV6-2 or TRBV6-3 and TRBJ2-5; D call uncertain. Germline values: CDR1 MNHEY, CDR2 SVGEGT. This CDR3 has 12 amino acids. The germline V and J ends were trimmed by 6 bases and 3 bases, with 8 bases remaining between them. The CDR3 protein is CASSSGKETQYF. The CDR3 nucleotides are TGTGCCAGCAGCTCGGGCAAAGAGACCCAGTACTTC.

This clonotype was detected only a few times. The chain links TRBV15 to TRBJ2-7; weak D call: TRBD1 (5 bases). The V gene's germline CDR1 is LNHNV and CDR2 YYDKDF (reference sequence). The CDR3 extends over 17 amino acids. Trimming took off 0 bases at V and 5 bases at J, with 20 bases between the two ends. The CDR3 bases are TGTGCCACCAGCAGAGAGGTCGGAAGGGGCAGGATGGACGAGCAGTACTTC. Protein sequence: CATSREVGRGRMDEQYF.

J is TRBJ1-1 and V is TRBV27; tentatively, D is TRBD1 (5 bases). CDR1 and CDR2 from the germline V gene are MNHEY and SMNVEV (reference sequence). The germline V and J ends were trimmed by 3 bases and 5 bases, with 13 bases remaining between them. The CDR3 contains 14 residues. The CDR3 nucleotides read TGTGCCAGCAGTTTCGGGGGAGTAGGAACTGAAGCTTTCTTT. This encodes CASSFGGVGTEAFF.

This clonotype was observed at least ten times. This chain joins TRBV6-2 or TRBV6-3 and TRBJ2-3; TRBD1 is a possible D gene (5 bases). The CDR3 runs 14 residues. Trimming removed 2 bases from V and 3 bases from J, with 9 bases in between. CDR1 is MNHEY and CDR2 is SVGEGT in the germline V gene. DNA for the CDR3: TGTGCCAGCAGTTACAGGGGCGGTACAGATACGCAGTATTTT. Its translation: CASSYRGGTDTQYF.

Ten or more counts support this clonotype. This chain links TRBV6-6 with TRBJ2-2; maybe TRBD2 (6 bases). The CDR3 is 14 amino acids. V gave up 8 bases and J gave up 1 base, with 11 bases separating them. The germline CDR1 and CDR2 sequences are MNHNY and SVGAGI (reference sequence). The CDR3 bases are TGTGCCAGCGCCGGGACTCTGAACACCGGGGAGCTGTTTTTT. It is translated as CASAGTLNTGELFF.

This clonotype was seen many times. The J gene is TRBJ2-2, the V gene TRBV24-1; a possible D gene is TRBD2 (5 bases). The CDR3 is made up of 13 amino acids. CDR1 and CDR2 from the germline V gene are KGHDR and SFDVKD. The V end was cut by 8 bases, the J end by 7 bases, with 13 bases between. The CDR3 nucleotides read TGTGCCACCACCCTGGGAGTTAACGGGGAGCTGTTTTTT. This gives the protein CATTLGVNGELFF.